This T cell receptor (beta chain) emerged from a study of cytomegalovirus exposure and HLA in healthy donors. V was clipped by 8 bases and J by 6 bases; unmatched bases: 13. Germline-derived CDR1 and CDR2 are SEHNR and FQNEAQ (reference sequence). The CDR3 is 15 residues long. The PCR had 60 Vbeta and 13 Jbeta primers. Here immunoSEQ multiplex PCR was the method, and the copy in TCRdb shows in-frame clones only, minus some. The sample has 95,000 to 130,000 clones, about 59% seen once. This TCR was recovered from a woman between 35 and 50 years old in good health and CMV-seropositive. This chain joins TRBV7-9 and TRBJ2-3, with TRBD2 identical over 8 bases. Specimen: PBMCs. For the CDR3, the DNA is TGTGCCAGCCCCGGGAGGGGGGGAGTCTCCGATACGCAGTATTTT. Amino acids: CASPGRGGVSDTQYF. The entire variable domain, with the rest obtained from reference TRBV7-9 and TRBJ2-3, is as follows: DTGVSQNPRHKITKRGQNVTFRCDPISEHNRLYWYRQTLGQGPEFLTYFQNEAQLEKSRLLSDRFSAERPKGSFSTLEIQRTEQGDSAMYLCASPGRGGVSDTQYFGPGTRLTVL.